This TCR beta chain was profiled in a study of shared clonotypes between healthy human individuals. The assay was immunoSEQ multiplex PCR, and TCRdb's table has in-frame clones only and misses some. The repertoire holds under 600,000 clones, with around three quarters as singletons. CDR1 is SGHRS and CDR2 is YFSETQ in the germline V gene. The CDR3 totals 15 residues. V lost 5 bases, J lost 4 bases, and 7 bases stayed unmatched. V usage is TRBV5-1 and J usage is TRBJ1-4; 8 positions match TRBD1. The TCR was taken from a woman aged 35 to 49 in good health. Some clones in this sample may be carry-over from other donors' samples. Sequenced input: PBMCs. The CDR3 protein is CASRETGQDNEKLFF. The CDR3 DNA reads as TGCGCCAGCAGGGAGACGGGACAGGATAATGAAAAACTGTTTTTT.